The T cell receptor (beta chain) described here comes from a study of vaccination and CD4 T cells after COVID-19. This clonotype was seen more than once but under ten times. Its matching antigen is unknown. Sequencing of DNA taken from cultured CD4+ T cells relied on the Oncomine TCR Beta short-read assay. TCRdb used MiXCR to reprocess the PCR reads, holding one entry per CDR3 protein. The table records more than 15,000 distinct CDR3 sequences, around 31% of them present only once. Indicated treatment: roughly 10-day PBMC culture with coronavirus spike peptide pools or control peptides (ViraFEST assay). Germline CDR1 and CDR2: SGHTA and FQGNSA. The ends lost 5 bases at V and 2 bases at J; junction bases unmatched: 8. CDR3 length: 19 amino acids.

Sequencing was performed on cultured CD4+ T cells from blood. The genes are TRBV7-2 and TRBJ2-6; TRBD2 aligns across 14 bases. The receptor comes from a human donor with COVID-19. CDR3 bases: TGTGCCAGCAGCCGACCGGGACTAGCGGGGGAAACTGGGGCCAACGTCCTGACTTTC. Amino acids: CASSRPGLAGETGANVLTF.